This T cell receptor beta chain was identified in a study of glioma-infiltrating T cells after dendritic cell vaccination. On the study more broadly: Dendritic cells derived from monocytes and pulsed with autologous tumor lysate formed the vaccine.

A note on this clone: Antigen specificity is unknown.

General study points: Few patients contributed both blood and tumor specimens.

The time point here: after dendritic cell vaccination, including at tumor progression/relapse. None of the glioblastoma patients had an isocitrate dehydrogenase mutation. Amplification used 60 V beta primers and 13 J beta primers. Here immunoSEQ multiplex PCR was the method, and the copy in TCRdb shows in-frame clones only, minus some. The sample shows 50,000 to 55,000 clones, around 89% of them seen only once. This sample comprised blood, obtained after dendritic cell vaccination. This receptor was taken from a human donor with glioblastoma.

CDR3 sequence (DNA): TGTGCCAGCAGTGACCCTCCCTCCCCCTTGTACTTC. Residues: CASSDPPSPLYF. The chain is built from TRBV6-1 and TRBJ2-7, with D unresolved. The V end lost 3 bases, the J end lost 12 bases, and 15 bases lay between the germline ends. CDR3 length equals 12 residues. CDR1 is MNHNS and CDR2 is SASEGT in the germline V gene.